These 16 T cell receptor beta chains came from one sample sequenced in a study of blood T cell repertoires in COVID-19 (dated by TCRdb to about 2020). Library generation was performed with the immunoSEQ multiplex PCR assay. What TCRdb holds here is the immuneACCESS table cut down to in-frame rearrangements. Part of the clones is not present; checked against another copy, under half of the missing clones reflect an unresolved V gene, and the others are unexplained. This sample comprises fewer than 150,000 clones, around 86% of them detected only once. The ten top clones hold around 16% of the sample. The sample consisted of peripheral blood. These TCRs come from a woman aged 45-59 years who had recovered from COVID-19.

The chain uses TRBV7-8 and TRBJ1-1; D not resolved. V dropped 3 bases and J dropped 4 bases, with 24 bases sitting between them. Germline values: CDR1 SGHVS, CDR2 FQNEAQ. The CDR3 is 18 residues long. The CDR3 DNA reads as TGTGCCAGCAGCTTTCGTTCCCCGCTATCGAGGTTGGGCACTGAAGCTTTCTTT. Protein: CASSFRSPLSRLGTEAFF.

The chain joins TRBV19 to TRBJ1-1; D gene unclear. Trimming pared 3 bases from V and 0 bases from J, leaving 5 bases between. The CDR3 is made up of 13 amino acids. The germline V gene has CDR1 LNHDA and CDR2 SQIVND (reference sequence). The CDR3 spells CASSMRVNTEAFF. The DNA for the CDR3 is TGTGCCAGTAGTATGAGGGTGAACACTGAAGCTTTCTTT.

The gene calls are TRBV9 and TRBJ2-7; possible D gene TRBD2, 5 bases. This CDR3 has 9 amino acids. V shed 8 bases and J shed 6 bases, with 6 bases lying between them. From germline, CDR1 is SGDLS and CDR2 YYNGEE. CDR3 sequence: CARRVEQYF. CDR3 coding DNA: TGTGCCAGGCGGGTCGAGCAGTACTTC.

About this clone: The junction departs from germline at one end; a sequencing error may be responsible. The rearrangement uses TRBV9 and TRBJ2-3; D might be TRBD1 (5 bases). Germline CDR1 SGDLS, CDR2 YYNGEE. This CDR3 is built from 16 residues. The CDR3 nucleotides are TGTGCCAGCAGCGCATCCCCGGGTCACCCAACAGGTACGCAGTATTTT. It yields the protein CASSASPGHPTGTQYF.

This chain joins TRBV5-6 and TRBJ2-2; possibly TRBD2 for D (5 bases). Per germline, CDR1 SGHDT and CDR2 YYEEEE. CDR3 length equals 16 residues. Trimming cost V 2 bases and J 2 bases, with 13 bases left between them. The CDR3 coding sequence is TGTGCCAGCAGCTTAAAACTAGGAATTAACACCGGGGAGCTGTTTTTT. Its translation is CASSLKLGINTGELFF.

The chain is built from TRBV7-6 and TRBJ2-2; 9 bases map to TRBD2. The CDR3 spans 16 residues. Germline V CDR1 and CDR2: SGHVS, FNYEAQ. With V trimmed by 4 bases and J by 3 bases, 6 bases remained unmatched. CDR3 DNA: TGTGCCAGCAGCTCGCGGGGGGGACTAGACACCGGGGAGCTGTTTTTT. It yields the protein CASSSRGGLDTGELFF. The full variable domain, its missing parts supplied by reference TRBV7-6 and TRBJ2-2, is GAGVSQSPRYKVTKRGQDVALRCDPISGHVSLYWYRQALGQGPEFLTYFNYEAQQDKSGLPNDRFSAERPEGSISTLTIQRTEQRDSAMYRCASSSRGGLDTGELFFGEGSRLTVL.

The chain combines TRBV12-3 or TRBV12-4 with TRBJ2-2, with D hard to call. There are 13 residues in the CDR3. V lost 6 bases to trimming and J lost 4 bases, with 9 bases between them. CDR3 loop: CASSPRLTGELFF. In nucleotides, the CDR3 is TGTGCCAGCAGCCCGCGGCTCACCGGGGAGCTGTTTTTT.

V is TRBV12-5 and J is TRBJ1-1, with 7 bases matching TRBD1. With 1 base clipped from V and 4 bases from J, the junction kept 0 bases outside the gene matches. Germline V CDR1 and CDR2: LGHNT, FRNRAP. The CDR3 loop spans 13 amino acids. The CDR3 DNA is TGTGCTAGTGGTTTGGAGGGGGCCACTGAAGCTTTCTTT. Translation gives CASGLEGATEAFF.

The rearrangement uses TRBV4-2 and TRBJ1-6, with 9 bases identical to TRBD1. This CDR3 is 14 amino acids long. The V segment lost 4 bases and the J segment 9 bases; nucleotides outside the gene matches: 4. Germline V gene sequence: CDR1 LGHNA, CDR2 YNFKEQ. The chain's CDR3 is CASSRETGGSPLHF. CDR3 bases: TGTGCCAGCAGCCGTGAGACAGGGGGTTCACCCCTCCACTTT.

V is TRBV15 and J is TRBJ2-2, with TRBD1 as a possible D gene (5 bases). This CDR3 has 14 amino acids. Between the trimmed V and J ends, which lost 6 bases and 0 bases, there was a span of 8 bases. CDR1 LNHNV and CDR2 YYDKDF come from the germline V gene (reference sequence). CDR3 bases: TGTGCCACCAGTAAGGGGACGAACACCGGGGAGCTGTTTTTT. Amino acids: CATSKGTNTGELFF.

Concerning this clone: The junction does not match germline at one end; this may be a read error. V gene TRBV7-2 combines with J gene TRBJ2-4; 8 bases line up with TRBD1. The CDR3 runs 14 residues. Looked up from germline, CDR1 is SGHTA and CDR2 is FQGNSA. CDR3 nucleotides: TGTGCCAGCAGCTTAACCCGGGACAGGATGGAAAGGGACTTC. It encodes CASSLTRDRMERDF.

CDR3 sequence: CASSLPSGLGETQYF. In nucleotides, the CDR3 is TGTGCCAGCAGCCTTCCTAGCGGGTTGGGGGAGACCCAGTACTTC. The rearrangement joins TRBV3-1 (or the pseudogene TRBV3-2) to TRBJ2-5; 8 positions agree with TRBD2. The J segment lost 5 bases and the V segment lost 4 bases, leaving 9 bases of the junction unmatched. CDR1 is LGHDT and CDR2 is YNNKEL in the germline V gene (reference sequence). The CDR3 is made up of 15 amino acids.

The chain combines TRBV19 with TRBJ1-2, with a weak D call TRBD1 (5 bases). V shed 7 bases and J shed 9 bases, with 39 bases lying between them. CDR3 length equals 20 residues. CDR1 and CDR2 from the germline V gene are LNHDA and SQIVND (reference sequence). DNA of the CDR3: TGTGCCAGTACCCCGTCCGCAAAAGGGGCTTGGATGGGTAGGCCTCAAAGCTACACCTTC. This translates into CASTPSAKGAWMGRPQSYTF.

The chain couples TRBV6-4 to TRBJ2-1; TRBD2 matches 12 bases. The junction had 3 bases not matched to a gene; V was cut back by 6 bases and J by 3 bases. From germline, CDR1 is MRHNA and CDR2 SNTAGT. There are 15 residues in the CDR3. In DNA form, the CDR3 reads TGTGCCAGCAGCAAACTAGCGGGAGGCTACAATGAGCAGTTCTTC. It is translated as CASSKLAGGYNEQFF.

J is TRBJ2-2 and V is TRBV4-1; D is ambiguous. The CDR3 extends over 13 amino acids. V was pared by 1 base and J by 6 bases, with 6 bases between. The germline gives CDR1 MGHRA, CDR2 YSYEKL. The CDR3 sequence is CASSQVVAGELFF. The CDR3, as DNA: TGCGCCAGCAGCCAAGTTGTCGCCGGGGAGCTGTTTTTT.

This chain connects TRBV6-5 to TRBJ1-2; D may be TRBD1 (5 bases). The CDR3 has 13 amino acids. Trimming removed 7 bases from V and 8 bases from J, with 17 bases in between. CDR1 MNHEY and CDR2 SVGAGI come from the germline V gene. The CDR3 is CASTLTEVGGYTF. DNA of the CDR3: TGTGCCAGCACCCTGACAGAGGTCGGGGGCTACACCTTC.